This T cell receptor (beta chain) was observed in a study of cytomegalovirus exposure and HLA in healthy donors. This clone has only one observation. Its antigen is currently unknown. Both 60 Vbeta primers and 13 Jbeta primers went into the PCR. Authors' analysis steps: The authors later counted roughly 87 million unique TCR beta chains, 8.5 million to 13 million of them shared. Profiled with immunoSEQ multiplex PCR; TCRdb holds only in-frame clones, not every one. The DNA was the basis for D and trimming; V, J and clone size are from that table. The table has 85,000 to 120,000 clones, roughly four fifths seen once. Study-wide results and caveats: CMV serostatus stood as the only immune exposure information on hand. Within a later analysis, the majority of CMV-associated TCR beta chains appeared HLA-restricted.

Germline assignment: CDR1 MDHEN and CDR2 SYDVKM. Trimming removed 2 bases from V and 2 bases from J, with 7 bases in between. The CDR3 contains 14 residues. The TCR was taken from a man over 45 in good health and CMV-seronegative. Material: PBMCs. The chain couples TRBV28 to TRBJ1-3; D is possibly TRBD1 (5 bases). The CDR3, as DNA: TGTGCCAGCAGTTTAGCAGGGCCTGGAAACACCATATATTTT. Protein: CASSLAGPGNTIYF.